This T cell receptor beta chain was identified during a study of response to subunit inactivated influenza vaccine. MiXCR was run by TCRdb on the RT-PCR reads, yielding one entry per CDR3 protein. The table records a few hundred thousand distinct CDR3 sequences, around a fifth of them present only once. This CDR3 contains 15 residues. In germline, CDR1 is SGHRS, CDR2 YFSETQ. Trimming took off 0 bases at V and 5 bases at J, with 12 bases between the two ends. The chain joins TRBV5-1 to TRBJ2-1, with D uncertain. The source is a man aged 50 to 75 who received an inactivated influenza vaccine. The material was PBMCs from blood, obtained about 19 months after vaccination. CDR3 DNA sequence: TGCGCCAGCAGCTTGGGGCGGCTAGAGAACAATGAGCAGTTCTTC. It encodes CASSLGRLENNEQFF.